These 10 T cell receptor beta chains were sequenced from one sample in a study of identical twins. TCRdb used MiXCR to reprocess the 5' RACE reads, holding one entry per CDR3 protein. The sample holds 450,000 or so distinct CDR3 sequences, approximately 24% seen once. This same sample was also part of a study on T cells expressing NK-cell markers.

Input material: CD4+ T cells sorted from blood. These receptor sequences come from a woman aged 18-29 years in good health.

This clonotype was seen more than once but under ten times. The chain combines TRBV30 with TRBJ1-1, with D maybe TRBD1 (6 bases). The CDR3 consists of 12 residues. Looked up from germline, CDR1 is GTSNPN and CDR2 is SVGIG (reference sequence). The CDR3 DNA is TGTACAGGGCTTTCGGAGAACACTGAAGCTTTCTTT. Translation gives CTGLSENTEAFF.

V and J are TRBV12-3 or TRBV12-4 and TRBJ2-1; D is ambiguous. This CDR3 comprises 13 residues. V lost 4 bases to trimming and J lost 15 bases, with 19 bases between them. DNA of the CDR3: TGTGCCAGCAGTTGGATACCTGGACCAGGACGGTTCTTC. Protein: CASSWIPGPGRFF.

This chain connects TRBV9 to TRBJ2-3; D assignment may be TRBD1 or TRBD2 (6 bases each). The CDR3 consists of 15 residues. V lost 2 bases and J 4 bases, leaving 14 bases between the germline ends. Germline V gene sequence: CDR1 SGDLS, CDR2 YYNGEE. CDR3 protein: CASSVKGGQSDTQYF. In DNA, the CDR3 is TGTGCCAGCAGCGTGAAGGGGGGCCAGTCAGATACGCAGTATTTT.

The rearrangement joins TRBV5-5 to TRBJ2-5, with D possibly TRBD1 on 5 matching bases. Trimming pared 6 bases from V and 3 bases from J, leaving 12 bases between. CDR3 length: 13 residues. Germline assignment: CDR1 SGHKS and CDR2 YYEKEE (reference sequence). The CDR3 here is CASNTRQKETQYF. CDR3 sequence (DNA): TGTGCCAGCAACACCCGACAGAAAGAGACCCAGTACTTC.

The chain employs TRBV5-1 and TRBJ1-1, with unresolved D. Looked up from germline, CDR1 is SGHRS and CDR2 is YFSETQ. V was pared by 3 bases and J by 1 base, with 7 bases between. CDR3 length: 13 amino acids. The CDR3 spells CASSYKENTEAFF. The CDR3 bases are TGCGCCAGCAGCTACAAGGAGAACACTGAAGCTTTCTTT.

This chain connects TRBV11-2 to TRBJ2-7, with TRBD2 identical over 9 bases. Germline CDR1 and CDR2: SGHAT and FQNNGV. With V trimmed by 5 bases and J by 4 bases, 3 bases remained unmatched. The CDR3 consists of 13 residues. CDR3 nucleotide sequence: TGTGCCAGCAGCCTAAGCGGGAGGTACGAGCAGTACTTC. It is translated as CASSLSGRYEQYF. The variable domain in full, with the rest retrieved from reference TRBV11-2 and TRBJ2-7, is EAGVAQSPRYKIIEKRQSVAFWCNPISGHATLYWYQQILGQGPKLLIQFQNNGVVDDSQLPKDRFSAERLKGVDSTLKIQPAKLEDSAVYLCASSLSGRYEQYFGPGTRLTVT.

The chain links TRBV5-1 to TRBJ1-4, with 7 positions matching TRBD1. Germline lookup yields CDR1 SGHRS and CDR2 YFSETQ. The ends lost 3 bases at V and 8 bases at J; junction bases unmatched: 7. The CDR3 has 14 amino acids. For the CDR3, the DNA is TGCGCCAGCAGCTCCGGGACAGCCGGAGAAAAACTGTTTTTT. Its protein product is CASSSGTAGEKLFF. Drawing the rest from reference TRBV5-1 and TRBJ1-4, the complete variable domain is KAGVTQTPRYLIKTRGQQVTLSCSPISGHRSVSWYQQTPGQGLQFLFEYFSETQRNKGNFPGRFSGRQFSNSRSEMNVSTLELGDSALYLCASSSGTAGEKLFFGSGTQLSVL.

The chain recombines TRBV20-1 with TRBJ2-7; no firm D call. Trimming took off 1 base at V and 2 bases at J, with 9 bases between the two ends. CDR3 length equals 13 residues. From germline, CDR1 is DFQATT and CDR2 SNEGSKA (reference sequence). In nucleotides, the CDR3 is TGCAGTGCTAGAGGAATGGGGACCTACGAGCAGTACTTC. This codes for CSARGMGTYEQYF.

This clonotype was seen a single time. V gene TRBV25-1 combines with J gene TRBJ2-7; 7 bases agree with TRBD2. J gave up 7 bases and V 1 base, and 10 bases lay outside the gene matches. This CDR3 contains 15 residues. Germline V gene lookup returns CDR1 MGHDK and CDR2 SYGVNS. The CDR3 region is CASSEWGEGREEQYF. For the CDR3, the DNA is TGTGCCAGCAGTGAATGGGGGGAGGGCCGAGAAGAGCAGTACTTC.

This clonotype was recorded a few times. The V call is TRBV6-1, the J call TRBJ2-3, with 9 bases aligning to TRBD2. The CDR3 runs 15 residues. The germline V gene encodes CDR1 MNHNS and CDR2 SASEGT. Germline trimming cut 6 bases from V and 4 bases from J; bases unmatched to any gene: 8. The CDR3 spells CASSRGGVGPDTQYF. The CDR3 DNA is TGTGCCAGCAGCCGCGGGGGGGTGGGGCCAGATACGCAGTATTTT.